This TCR beta chain was profiled in a study of T cells in Graves' hyperthyroidism and ophthalmopathy (dated by TCRdb to between 2018 and 2021). Regarding the complete study: Peripheral blood samples were taken at initial diagnosis, before any treatment was given. A discovery cohort of 95 to 100 patients, about 40 with Graves' ophthalmopathy and 55 to 60 with stable Graves' hyperthyroidism, was used to find distinguishing TCR V-J signatures. Whether ophthalmopathy could be predicted prospectively was tested in an independent validation cohort made up of 18 to 20 hyperthyroidism patients plus 17 patients who later progressed to ophthalmopathy. The 85 to 100 discovery patients were divided at random into training and test sets in a 7:3 ratio. In several Graves' hyperthyroidism patients, the study also compared T-cell repertoires from thyroid tissue with T-cell repertoires from blood. Following sampling, methimazole starting at 30 mg daily was given to hyperthyroidism patients, and high-dose intravenous methylprednisolone was given to ophthalmopathy patients. The paper reports TCR Vbeta CDR3 sequencing of roughly 140 peripheral blood samples: 43 ophthalmopathy, some 80 hyperthyroidism and 17 progressor patients. The paper's findings and limits, for the study overall: In validation, the model predicted progression to ophthalmopathy a median of around 6.5 months before onset, with over 55% sensitivity and 72.22% specificity. In cross-validation, a model built on a 13 V-J signature told ophthalmopathy apart from stable hyperthyroidism with 85% to 90% sensitivity and about 81% specificity, and in testing the same model reached 80%/75%. Blood samples also contained most of the expanded thyroid clonotypes (frequency above 0.001), which suggests that blood repertoires may reflect thyroid immune responses. Sample size was not statistically predetermined, and blinding of investigators to group allocation was not performed.

The germline V gene encodes CDR1 LNHNV and CDR2 YYDKDF (reference sequence). The CDR3 holds 16 amino acids from the cysteine to the phenylalanine. Of the read, only the CDR3 DNA is kept; its 48 bases are in frame from base 1. V gives up 3 bases and J gives up 8 bases, and the segment between their germline ends measures 19 bases. This clonotype was seen ten or more times. Its antigen is currently not known. No much larger clone is present one base from it, and per-base qualities are unavailable. Amplification of TCR beta CDR3 regions was carried out from RNA transcripts. The TCR CDR3 was subjected to a first round of RT-PCR using the HTBI primer set and the Qiagen OneStep RT-PCR kit. A second multiplex PCR round built the libraries, followed by size selection and purification. Sequencing of the libraries was done on an Illumina HiSeq2000 using paired-end 100 bp reads. The authors' analysis ran thus. SOAPnuke was used to process the raw data, with reads discarded if the reads contained adapters or uncalled bases, had a mean Phred below 15, or lacked an exact constant-primer or identifier match. COPE v1.2.5 was used to merge the high-quality paired reads, and each unique nucleotide sequence was defined as a clonotype. Clonotypes were aligned to IMGT TRBV, TRBD and TRBJ reference segments using MiTCR v1.1. The analysis was restricted to V-J combinations with a frequency above 0.0001, which together covered around 99% of the repertoires. A TCS score was defined as the ratio of F50 (clonal expansion) to E x V (chaos), with BLOSUM62-based TCRdist applied between CDR3 peptides within each V-J. Welch's t-statistics and random forest reduced some 510 V-J features to about 13, which were used in a naive Bayes classifier (R e1071). TCRdb took the public reads, trimmed them with fastp at Q25, ran MiXCR for clone calling and kept in-frame beta chains. CDR3 protein sequences are deduplicated, and each keeps its most common genes and DNA. What appears here as the V and J calls and clone size reflects TCRdb's work, not the paper's. The sample table holds around 200,000 distinct CDR3 sequences, of which 18% were seen once. Clones ranked in the top ten supply about 41% of the sample.

Stable Graves' hyperthyroidism was defined as no progression to ophthalmopathy during 18 months of follow-up. Hyperthyroidism patients were newly diagnosed, had a disease duration of under 2 months, and were aged 18 to 65 years. Patients with uncontrolled infections, other autoimmune diseases, pregnancy or lactation were excluded. Clinical symptoms, serum thyroxine and TRAb, thyroid ultrasound, and orbital computed tomography formed the basis for the diagnoses. Ficoll-Paque density gradient centrifugation was used to isolate PBMCs from around 10 ml of fresh peripheral blood. Total RNA was extracted using Trizol reagent, and RNA quality was assessed on an Agilent 2100 Bioanalyzer.

The receptor comes from a man between 35 and 55 years old with Graves' hyperthyroidism. The sequenced material came from blood. The chain employs TRBV15 and TRBJ1-4, with no D gene named confidently. In nucleotides, the sequence is TGTGCCACCAGCAGGGAAATCGGGTTAGGAGACGAAAAACTGTTTTTT. Translated, it reads CATSREIGLGDEKLFF.